This is a list of T cell receptor beta chains from one sample in a study of blood T cell repertoires in COVID-19. Profiled with immunoSEQ multiplex PCR; TCRdb holds only in-frame clones, not every one. The profile shows roughly 90,000 clones, 80% of them singletons. The specimen sequenced was peripheral blood. These receptors were obtained from a woman aged 70-85 years with acute or convalescent COVID-19. Both conserved end residues are part of each CDR3. The D gene is left open where the match is weak. Clone size, where shown, is once, few, many, or a class for clones that have expanded.

clone_size: -
d_call: TRBD2
v_call: TRBV5-6
cdr3_length: 14
j_call: TRBJ2-1
cdr3_aa: CASEGLAGTNEQFF
cdr3_nt: TGTGCCAGCGAGGGACTAGCGGGCACCAATGAGCAGTTCTTC

clone_size: -
d_call: TRBD1
v_call: TRBV19
cdr3_length: 13
j_call: TRBJ1-2
cdr3_aa: CASSIRQGGGYTF
cdr3_nt: TGTGCCAGTAGTATAAGACAGGGCGGAGGCTACACCTTC

clone_size: -
d_call: TRBD1
v_call: TRBV7-8
cdr3_length: 16
j_call: TRBJ1-2
cdr3_aa: CASSLGGTASFYGYTF
cdr3_nt: TGTGCCAGCAGCTTAGGTGGGACAGCCAGTTTCTATGGCTACACCTTC

clone_size: once
d_call: -
v_call: TRBV13
cdr3_length: 18
j_call: TRBJ1-6
cdr3_aa: CASSLGEGSDSYNSPLHF
cdr3_nt: TGTGCCAGCAGCTTAGGGGAGGGGTCCGACTCCTATAATTCACCCCTCCACTTT

clone_size: -
d_call: -
v_call: TRBV28
cdr3_length: 14
j_call: TRBJ2-5
cdr3_aa: CASSLARGQETQYF
cdr3_nt: TGTGCCAGCAGTTTGGCCCGAGGCCAAGAGACCCAGTACTTC

clone_size: few
d_call: -
v_call: TRBV7-2
cdr3_length: 14
j_call: TRBJ2-1
cdr3_aa: CASSLGHRNNEQFF
cdr3_nt: TGTGCCAGCAGCTTGGGCCATAGGAACAATGAGCAGTTCTTC

clone_size: -
d_call: TRBD2
v_call: TRBV7-8
cdr3_length: 16
j_call: TRBJ2-1
cdr3_aa: CASSTGLAGGGNEQFF
cdr3_nt: TGTGCCAGCAGCACGGGACTAGCGGGGGGTGGTAATGAGCAGTTCTTC

clone_size: -
d_call: -
v_call: TRBV2
cdr3_length: 17
j_call: TRBJ1-4
cdr3_aa: CASSFNNPGLGNEKLFF
cdr3_nt: TGTGCCAGCAGCTTCAATAATCCGGGACTGGGGAATGAAAAACTGTTTTTT

clone_size: -
d_call: -
v_call: TRBV30
cdr3_length: 12
j_call: TRBJ2-5
cdr3_aa: CAWSGPGETQYF
cdr3_nt: TGTGCCTGGAGTGGTCCGGGGGAGACCCAGTACTTC

clone_size: -
d_call: TRBD1
v_call: TRBV28
cdr3_length: 14
j_call: TRBJ2-7
cdr3_aa: CASSLRGQVSEQYF
cdr3_nt: TGTGCCAGCAGTTTAAGGGGACAGGTTTCCGAGCAGTACTTC

clone_size: few
d_call: -
v_call: TRBV4-1
cdr3_length: 16
j_call: TRBJ2-1
cdr3_aa: CASSQEVVWSYNEQFF
cdr3_nt: TGCGCCAGCAGCCAAGAGGTAGTTTGGTCCTACAATGAGCAGTTCTTC

clone_size: -
d_call: TRBD1
v_call: TRBV5-1
cdr3_length: 15
j_call: TRBJ1-1
cdr3_aa: CASSLEAGGSTEAFF
cdr3_nt: TGCGCCAGCAGCTTGGAGGCAGGGGGCAGCACTGAAGCTTTCTTT

clone_size: -
d_call: -
v_call: TRBV18
cdr3_length: 15
j_call: TRBJ1-3
cdr3_aa: CASSQTPLAGNTIYF
cdr3_nt: TGTGCCAGCTCTCAGACCCCGTTAGCCGGAAACACCATATATTTT

clone_size: -
d_call: TRBD1
v_call: TRBV28
cdr3_length: 16
j_call: TRBJ2-2
cdr3_aa: CASSLSTGTGSGELFF
cdr3_nt: TGTGCCAGCAGTTTATCAACCGGGACAGGGTCCGGGGAGCTGTTTTTT

clone_size: -
d_call: -
v_call: TRBV18
cdr3_length: 13
j_call: TRBJ1-2
cdr3_aa: CASSPQINYGYTF
cdr3_nt: TGTGCCAGCTCACCTCAGATTAACTATGGCTACACCTTC

clone_size: -
d_call: -
v_call: TRBV9
cdr3_length: 14
j_call: TRBJ1-2
cdr3_aa: CASSARGKNYGYTF
cdr3_nt: TGTGCCAGCAGCGCAAGGGGGAAAAACTATGGCTACACCTTC

clone_size: -
d_call: -
v_call: TRBV6-5
cdr3_length: 15
j_call: TRBJ1-6
cdr3_aa: CASGGGSSYNSPLHF
cdr3_nt: TGTGCCAGCGGGGGGGGAAGCTCCTATAATTCACCCCTCCACTTT

clone_size: -
d_call: -
v_call: TRBV11-1
cdr3_length: 13
j_call: TRBJ2-3
cdr3_aa: CASSRPEEDTQYF
cdr3_nt: TGTGCCAGCAGCCGCCCGGAGGAGGATACGCAGTATTTT

clone_size: few
d_call: -
v_call: TRBV5-1
cdr3_length: 16
j_call: TRBJ1-6
cdr3_aa: CASSWAPRSENSPLHF
cdr3_nt: TGCGCCAGCAGCTGGGCCCCCAGGTCTGAGAATTCACCCCTCCACTTT

clone_size: -
d_call: -
v_call: TRBV7-2
cdr3_length: 17
j_call: TRBJ1-6
cdr3_aa: CASSLITRSSYNSPLHF
cdr3_nt: TGTGCCAGCAGCTTAATAACACGAAGCTCCTATAATTCACCCCTCCACTTT

clone_size: few
d_call: -
v_call: TRBV6-1
cdr3_length: 17
j_call: TRBJ2-3
cdr3_aa: CASSEMMVQGGTDTQYF
cdr3_nt: TGTGCCAGCAGTGAAATGATGGTCCAGGGGGGTACAGATACGCAGTATTTT

clone_size: -
d_call: TRBD2
v_call: TRBV7-2
cdr3_length: 16
j_call: TRBJ2-2
cdr3_aa: CASSPSSGGDTGELFF
cdr3_nt: TGTGCCAGCAGCCCCTCTAGCGGGGGAGACACCGGGGAGCTGTTTTTT

clone_size: -
d_call: TRBD1
v_call: TRBV5-1
cdr3_length: 14
j_call: TRBJ1-2
cdr3_aa: CASSGDRGDYGYTF
cdr3_nt: TGCGCCAGCAGCGGGGACAGGGGGGACTATGGCTACACCTTC

clone_size: -
d_call: -
v_call: TRBV12-3/TRBV12-4
cdr3_length: 13
j_call: TRBJ1-6
cdr3_aa: CASSLHRDSPLHF
cdr3_nt: TGTGCCAGCAGTTTACACAGAGATTCACCCCTCCACTTT

clone_size: -
d_call: -
v_call: TRBV7-9
cdr3_length: 14
j_call: TRBJ2-1
cdr3_aa: CASSPPNSYNEQFF
cdr3_nt: TGTGCCAGCAGCCCCCCTAACTCCTACAATGAGCAGTTCTTC

clone_size: -
d_call: TRBD1
v_call: TRBV9
cdr3_length: 18
j_call: TRBJ2-2
cdr3_aa: CASSVVPGGAANTGELFF
cdr3_nt: TGTGCCAGCAGCGTAGTCCCAGGGGGCGCGGCGAACACCGGGGAGCTGTTTTTT

clone_size: -
d_call: -
v_call: TRBV30
cdr3_length: 15
j_call: TRBJ1-3
cdr3_aa: CAWSVVRGSGNTIYF
cdr3_nt: TGTGCCTGGAGTGTGGTCAGGGGCTCTGGAAACACCATATATTTT

clone_size: -
d_call: TRBD2
v_call: TRBV4-2
cdr3_length: 19
j_call: TRBJ2-1
cdr3_aa: CASSQDPPRVAGHYNEQFF
cdr3_nt: TGTGCCAGCAGCCAAGACCCCCCGCGAGTAGCGGGTCACTACAATGAGCAGTTCTTC

clone_size: -
d_call: -
v_call: TRBV19
cdr3_length: 11
j_call: TRBJ1-2
cdr3_aa: CASSSGYGYTF
cdr3_nt: TGTGCCAGTAGCTCCGGGTATGGCTACACCTTC

clone_size: -
d_call: TRBD1
v_call: TRBV2
cdr3_length: 14
j_call: TRBJ2-7
cdr3_aa: CASARGGQAYEQYF
cdr3_nt: TGTGCCAGCGCGAGAGGCGGACAGGCCTACGAGCAGTACTTC

clone_size: -
d_call: TRBD1
v_call: TRBV5-1
cdr3_length: 15
j_call: TRBJ2-5
cdr3_aa: CASSGTGGYGETQYF
cdr3_nt: TGCGCCAGCAGCGGAACAGGGGGCTACGGGGAGACCCAGTACTTC

clone_size: -
d_call: TRBD2
v_call: TRBV5-3
cdr3_length: 14
j_call: TRBJ2-5
cdr3_aa: CARRLIAGVETQYF
cdr3_nt: TGTGCCAGAAGGCTAATAGCGGGAGTAGAGACCCAGTACTTC